This TCR beta chain was retrieved from a study of regulatory T cells in long-lasting Graves disease. The sample's time point: newly diagnosed GD, antithyroid drugs for less than 3 months. PBMC-derived RNA was used for the TCR library. This clonotype was counted at least ten times. Researchers made TCR beta libraries by using iRepertoire HTBI primers and running Arm-PCR on CDR3 regions. Via MiXCR, TCRdb re-called the multiplex PCR reads, giving one row per CDR3 protein. Of 530,000 or so distinct CDR3 sequences detected, more than 15% appear once; the ten largest clones hold more than 10%. There are 15 residues in the CDR3. Per the germline V gene, CDR1 is KGHSH and CDR2 is LQKENI. V dropped 0 bases and J dropped 0 bases, with 6 bases sitting between them. The same sample was also used in a study of T cells in Graves' hyperthyroidism and ophthalmopathy.

Sequences were derived from peripheral blood mononuclear cells (PBMCs), sampled at new diagnosis, from a patient treated with antithyroid drugs. The chain couples TRBV18 to TRBJ1-5; D is undetermined. The receptor was isolated from a man in his late teens or twenties with Graves disease. CDR3 amino acids: CASSPPGVSNQPQHF. In DNA, the CDR3 is TGTGCCAGCTCACCACCGGGAGTTAGCAATCAGCCCCAGCATTTT.